Listed below are T cell receptor beta chains from one sample, sequenced in a study of T cells in pancreatic ductal adenocarcinoma. The method was immunoSEQ multiplex PCR; TCRdb's version includes in-frame clones alone and lacks a portion of them. The sample lists roughly 20,000 clones, around nine tenths occurring once. The sequencing sample was made of PBMCs. These TCRs come from a human donor with pancreatic ductal adenocarcinoma. The CDR3 runs from the conserved cysteine through the conserved F or W.

TRBV28,TRBJ2-5,CASSPRTSGGAGKTQYF
TRBV28,TRBJ2-5,CASSTLQRGVQETQYF
TRBV6-6,TRBJ1-1,CASSGPRQGVNTEAFF
TRBV6-5,TRBJ2-1,CASSTGTSGGNEQFF
TRBV29-1,TRBJ1-1,CSVTWQGVAFF
TRBV5-6,TRBJ1-6,CASSSDRSNSPLHF
TRBV11-3,TRBJ1-6,CASSFGTGSSPLHF
TRBV9,TRBJ1-6,CASSVEGAPNSPLHF
TRBV30,TRBJ1-1,CAWSHGEDRGETEAFF
TRBV2,TRBJ2-1,CASRRGAGGTYNEQFF
TRBV5-1,TRBJ1-2,CASSLDADGYTF
TRBV28,TRBJ1-1,CASSPPEGNTEAFF
TRBV28,TRBJ1-2,CASSLTGHNYGYTF